The clone carrying this TCR beta chain was counted a single time. Its antigen is currently unknown. The TCR beta cDNA libraries carried unique molecular identifiers. TCRdb reanalysed the PCR reads using MiXCR and keeps one entry per CDR3 protein. The top ten hold roughly 28% of the sample, which has over 150,000 distinct CDR3 sequences, 35% to 40% seen once. The CDR3 is made up of 14 amino acids. Germline V gene sequence: CDR1 MGHDK, CDR2 SYGVNS. The data derive from a study of post-analysis software for immune sequencing data. At the level of the study: Patients with relapsing-remitting, secondary progressive and progressive-relapsing multiple sclerosis courses were all represented. Study-wide results and limits: Same-batch samples co-clustered strongly by F measure. A few TRBV segments, TRBV5-6, TRBV5-1 and TRBV20-1 among them, were found more frequent in patients than controls. Controls showed significantly higher normalized Chao1 diversity than did multiple sclerosis patients.

The V and J genes are TRBV25-1 and TRBJ2-7; 7 bases match TRBD1. The DNA end lines up better with TRBJ2-5; the J call may be wrong. The TCR originated in a girl between 5 and 17 years old with multiple sclerosis. The sample in question was blood, obtained after autologous hematopoietic stem cell transplantation. The CDR3 here is CASSEWGRGETQYF. CDR3 in DNA: TGTGCCAGCAGTGAATGGGGCAGGGGGGAGACCCAGTACTTC.